The sequence of this T cell receptor beta chain was determined in a study of Ad26.COV2.S vaccination and SARS-CoV-2 variants. Concerning this clone: Its antigen is not identified.

The study's findings and limits: Analytic work on TCR breadth and depth might have understated the full extent of total T cell responses.

The assay was immunoSEQ multiplex PCR, and TCRdb's table has in-frame clones only and misses some. The profile shows 350,000 to 500,000 clones, 90% of them singletons. The CDR3 has 13 residues. Germline V gene sequence: CDR1 MRHNA, CDR2 SNTAGT. Losses at the gene ends were 6 bases for V and 5 bases for J; bases not matched to a gene: 4. Documented treatment: around 19 received Ad26.COV2.S at low or high dose, single or two shots; roughly five received placebo; per-sample allocation not given. Day 63 following the first vaccine or placebo injection was when the samples were taken. This material consisted of peripheral blood, taken in a trial of Ad26.COV2.S vaccine versus placebo. This TCR came from a person between 18 and 65 years old who received the Ad26.COV2.S COVID-19 vaccine or a placebo. V and J are TRBV6-4 and TRBJ2-5, with 9 bases matching TRBD1. Here the CDR3 DNA reads TGTGCCAGCAGAAACAGGGGGCGGGAGACCCAGTACTTC. This translates into CASRNRGRETQYF.